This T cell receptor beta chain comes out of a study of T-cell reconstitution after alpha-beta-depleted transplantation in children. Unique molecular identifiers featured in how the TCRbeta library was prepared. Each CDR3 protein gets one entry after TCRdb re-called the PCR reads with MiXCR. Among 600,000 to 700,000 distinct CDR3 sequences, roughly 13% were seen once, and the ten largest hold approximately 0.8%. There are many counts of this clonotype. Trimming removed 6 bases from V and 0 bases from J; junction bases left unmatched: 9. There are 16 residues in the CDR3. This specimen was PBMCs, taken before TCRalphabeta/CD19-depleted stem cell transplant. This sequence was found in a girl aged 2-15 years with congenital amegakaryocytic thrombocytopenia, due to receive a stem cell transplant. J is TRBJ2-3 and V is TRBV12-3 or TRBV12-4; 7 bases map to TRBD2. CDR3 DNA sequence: TGTGCCAGCAGCCCACTAGCGAGTGCTAGCACAGATACGCAGTATTTT. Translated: CASSPLASASTDTQYF.